The 27 T cell receptor beta chains given below trace back to one sample, sequenced in a study of blood T cell repertoires in COVID-19. Clones were read by immunoSEQ multiplex PCR, and TCRdb kept only the in-frame ones, dropping some. Of roughly 410,000 clones in the sample, 70% to 90% are singletons; the top ten hold roughly 1.2%. Sequenced sample: peripheral blood. The receptor source for this set is a man aged 35 to 55 with acute or convalescent COVID-19.

The V gene is TRBV29-1, the J gene TRBJ1-2; D is possibly TRBD1 (6 bases). Trimming shortened V by 7 bases and J by 2 bases, and 8 bases separated the two germline ends. The germline CDR1 and CDR2 sequences are SQVTM and ANQGSEA. The CDR3 covers 11 residues. CDR3 DNA sequence: TGCAGCGGAGGACAGAACTATGGCTACACCTTC. Its translation is CSGGQNYGYTF.

J is TRBJ2-5 and V is TRBV5-6; D is unclear. CDR3 length: 14 amino acids. CDR1 and CDR2 (germline): SGHDT, YYEEEE. Trimming removed 0 bases at V and 2 bases at J, with 8 bases between. CDR3 sequence reads: CASSLVARQETQYF. The CDR3 bases are TGTGCCAGCAGCTTGGTAGCCAGACAAGAGACCCAGTACTTC. Combining the CDR3 with reference TRBV5-6 and TRBJ2-5 gives the whole variable domain DAGVTQSPTHLIKTRGQQVTLRCSPKSGHDTVSWYQQALGQGPQFIFQYYEEEERQRGNFPDRFSGHQFPNYSSELNVNALLLGDSALYLCASSLVARQETQYFGPGTRLLVL.

In regard to this clone: Different DNA sequences within this sample yield the same CDR3. The chain carries TRBV5-1 and TRBJ1-6; 8 bases are a match to TRBD1. Germline CDR1 and CDR2: SGHRS and YFSETQ. The V segment lost 0 bases and the J segment 9 bases; nucleotides outside the gene matches: 5. This CDR3 has 15 residues. CDR3 region: CASSLGQGAGSPLHF. In nucleotides, the CDR3 is TGCGCCAGCAGCTTGGGTCAGGGGGCAGGTTCACCCCTCCACTTT.

The chain recombines TRBV20-1 with TRBJ2-7; 7 bases are a match to TRBD1. The length of the CDR3 is 14 residues. Germline trimming cut 3 bases from V and 4 bases from J; bases unmatched to any gene: 9. Germline V lookup: CDR1 DFQATT, CDR2 SNEGSKA (reference sequence). CDR3 amino acids: CSASKTGSPYEQYF. The CDR3 DNA is TGCAGTGCTAGTAAGACAGGGTCCCCTTACGAGCAGTACTTC.

The gene calls are TRBV19 and TRBJ1-2, with 8 bases that match TRBD1. Per the germline V gene, CDR1 is LNHDA and CDR2 is SQIVND (reference sequence). J gave up 4 bases and V 6 bases, and 16 bases lay outside the gene matches. This CDR3 region has 17 residues. CDR3 in amino acids: CASSPLGTGGKGYGYTF. The CDR3 DNA reads as TGTGCCAGTAGCCCCCTAGGAACAGGGGGAAAGGGCTATGGCTACACCTTC.

CDR3 amino acids: CASRAGQMNTGELFF. The CDR3 DNA follows: TGTGCCAGTAGAGCAGGACAGATGAACACCGGGGAGCTGTTTTTT. The V gene is TRBV19, the J gene TRBJ2-2, with a weak D call TRBD1 (6 bases). The CDR3 has 15 residues. Looked up from germline, CDR1 is LNHDA and CDR2 is SQIVND (reference sequence). V was clipped by 6 bases and J by 1 base, with 12 bases between them.

The chain joins TRBV7-2 to TRBJ1-1; no reliable D call. The CDR3 contains 13 residues. V was shortened by 6 bases and J by 1 base, with 9 bases between the two germline ends. CDR1 SGHTA and CDR2 FQGNSA come from the germline V gene. CDR3 in amino acids: CASSWAENTEAFF. CDR3 DNA sequence: TGTGCCAGCAGTTGGGCAGAGAACACTGAAGCTTTCTTT.

This clone was seen just once. The chain carries TRBV5-4 and TRBJ2-1; the match to TRBD2 covers 10 bases. The CDR3 consists of 16 residues. After removal of 3 bases from V and 6 bases from J, the junction contained 9 bases not matched to a gene. Germline lookup yields CDR1 SGHNT and CDR2 YYREEE (reference sequence). Written as DNA, the CDR3 is TGTGCCAGCAGCTGGAGGGAGCGGGGGGGCTCCAATGAGCAGTTCTTC. Its translation: CASSWRERGGSNEQFF.

The chain carries TRBV27 and TRBJ1-4; D unresolved. The CDR3 has 13 residues. Trimming removed 4 bases at V and 6 bases at J, with 9 bases between. The germline V gene encodes CDR1 MNHEY and CDR2 SMNVEV (reference sequence). The CDR3 is CASSWSGHEKLFF. The DNA for the CDR3 is TGTGCCAGCAGTTGGTCCGGTCATGAAAAACTGTTTTTT.

The chain employs TRBV6-5 and TRBJ1-1, with no clear D. V gave up 2 bases and J gave up 1 base, with 5 bases separating them. Germline loops: CDR1 MNHEY, CDR2 SVGAGI. The CDR3 runs 13 residues. As DNA, the CDR3 is TGTGCCAGCAGTTACCCAGGGAACACTGAAGCTTTCTTT. Translation gives CASSYPGNTEAFF.

The V and J genes are TRBV5-1 and TRBJ2-2; TRBD1 agrees at 9 bases. Germline assignment: CDR1 SGHRS and CDR2 YFSETQ. This CDR3 spans 16 amino acids. V gave up 3 bases and J gave up 1 base; unmatched junction bases: 4. Here the CDR3 reads CASSSTGGLNTGELFF. As DNA, the CDR3 is TGCGCCAGCAGCTCGACAGGGGGATTGAACACCGGGGAGCTGTTTTTT.

This sequence joins TRBV11-2 and TRBJ1-5; possibly TRBD1 for D (5 bases). V lost 5 bases and J 4 bases, leaving 12 bases between the germline ends. CDR1 and CDR2 from the germline V gene are SGHAT and FQNNGV. This CDR3 contains 14 residues. The CDR3 spells CASSTTGGNQPQHF. The CDR3, as DNA: TGTGCCAGCAGCACAACCGGGGGAAATCAGCCCCAGCATTTT.

V gene TRBV29-1 combines with J gene TRBJ1-2; D is undetermined. This CDR3 comprises 13 residues. The V gene lost 2 bases and the J gene lost 0 bases, with 7 bases spanning the gap. Germline V CDR1 and CDR2: SQVTM, ANQGSEA. The CDR3 region has the DNA TGCAGCGTTGAACAGGCCGCTAACTATGGCTACACCTTC. This sequence encodes CSVEQAANYGYTF.

The chain employs TRBV10-1 and TRBJ2-2; D is uncertain. The CDR3 extends over 15 amino acids. Looked up from germline, CDR1 is WNHNN and CDR2 is SYGVQD (reference sequence). Trimming pared 1 base from V and 0 bases from J, leaving 6 bases between. The CDR3 nucleotides are TGCGCCAGCAGTGAGTTTTCTACGAACACCGGGGAGCTGTTTTTT. This encodes CASSEFSTNTGELFF.

The chain recombines TRBV28 with TRBJ1-5, with D unclear. The V gene's germline CDR1 is MDHEN and CDR2 SYDVKM. V lost 1 base and J lost 0, with 7 bases in between. The CDR3 has 15 residues. The CDR3 loop is CASSLLQYSNQPQHF. In DNA form, the CDR3 reads TGTGCCAGCAGTTTATTGCAGTATAGCAATCAGCCCCAGCATTTT.

This clone has at least ten counts. This chain links TRBV14 with TRBJ2-1; perhaps TRBD2 as D (6 bases). Germline lookup yields CDR1 SGHDN and CDR2 FVKESK. This CDR3 comprises 16 residues. The V end lost 5 bases, the J end lost 0 bases, and 14 bases lay between the germline ends. In nucleotides, the CDR3 is TGTGCCAGCAGCAGGAGGGCCGACAGCTCCTACAATGAGCAGTTCTTC. Translating gives CASSRRADSSYNEQFF. Together with reference TRBV14 and TRBJ2-1, the CDR3 gives the full variable domain: EAGVTQFPSHSVIEKGQTVTLRCDPISGHDNLYWYRRVMGKEIKFLLHFVKESKQDESGMPNNRFLAERTGGTYSTLKVQPAELEDSGVYFCASSRRADSSYNEQFFGPGTRLTVL.

The chain joins TRBV5-8 to TRBJ2-6, with 10 positions matching TRBD1. V shed 5 bases, J shed 4 bases, and the junction held 9 bases outside the gene matches. Germline CDR1 reads SGHTS; CDR2 reads YDEGEE. This CDR3 is 17 amino acids long. The CDR3 DNA reads as TGTGCCAGCAGAACCCCGGGACAGGGGTTCGGGGCCAACGTCCTGACTTTC. Translation gives CASRTPGQGFGANVLTF.

The J gene is TRBJ1-1, the V gene TRBV4-3; no clear D. The CDR3 is 13 residues long. The V end lost 6 bases, the J end lost 5 bases, and 13 bases lay between the germline ends. The V gene's germline CDR1 is LGHNA and CDR2 YSLEER. The CDR3, as DNA: TGCGCCAGCAGGCAACTAGGTGAGACTGAAGCTTTCTTT. Amino acid sequence: CASRQLGETEAFF.

This clone was seen only once. V is TRBV18 and J is TRBJ2-5; D not resolved. This CDR3 is 12 amino acids long. Per germline, CDR1 KGHSH and CDR2 LQKENI. With 3 bases removed from V and 4 bases from J, the gap between germline ends came to 6 bases. CDR3 in DNA: TGTGCCAGCTCACCGAACACAGAGACCCAGTACTTC. Residues: CASSPNTETQYF.

The chain has TRBV7-3 and TRBJ2-1; D gene uncertain. CDR1 and CDR2 from the germline V gene are SGHTA and FQGTGA. The CDR3 length is 15 residues. Deletions cut 0 bases from V and 2 bases from J, with 8 bases between. CDR3 coding DNA: TGTGCCAGCAGCTTAACTGCGCGCCCCTACAATGAGCAGTTCTTC. This encodes CASSLTARPYNEQFF.

The rearrangement uses TRBV30 and TRBJ1-2; TRBD1 aligns across 7 bases. Germline lookup yields CDR1 GTSNPN and CDR2 SVGIG (reference sequence). The CDR3 totals 14 residues. CDR3 nucleotide sequence: TGTGCTCAGTCCCCGGACAGGTTTAACTATGGCTACACCTTC. Encoded protein: CAQSPDRFNYGYTF.

V usage is TRBV28 and J usage is TRBJ1-5; perhaps TRBD1 as D (6 bases). V was cut by 6 bases and J by 6 bases, with 24 bases left in between. Germline loops: CDR1 MDHEN, CDR2 SYDVKM. The CDR3 has 17 amino acids. The CDR3: CASSTFLSHRDGQPQHF. As DNA, the CDR3 is TGTGCCAGCAGCACTTTTCTCTCGCACAGGGACGGTCAGCCCCAGCATTTT.

The CDR3 DNA reads as TGTGCCAGCAGCCAAGGGGACAGGGGGCGAGAGCAGTACTTC. Translation: CASSQGDRGREQYF. V and J are TRBV3-1 (or the pseudogene TRBV3-2) and TRBJ2-7; TRBD1 agrees at 12 bases. The trim removed 1 base at V and 7 bases at J, leaving 2 bases unmatched. From germline, CDR1 is LGHDT and CDR2 YNNKEL (reference sequence). CDR3 length: 14 amino acids.

The chain combines TRBV5-6 with TRBJ1-2; D possibly corresponds to TRBD1 (6 bases). V gave up 4 bases and J gave up 2 bases, with 18 bases separating them. There are 16 residues in the CDR3. The germline CDR1 and CDR2 sequences are SGHDT and YYEEEE. The chain's CDR3 is CASSTGHSLGNYGYTF. CDR3 nucleotide sequence: TGTGCCAGCAGCACGGGACACTCCCTGGGAAACTATGGCTACACCTTC.

V and J are TRBV19 and TRBJ2-7, with 10 bases fitting TRBD2. The CDR3 is made up of 16 amino acids. Germline CDR1 is LNHDA and CDR2 is SQIVND (reference sequence). Trimming removed 4 bases from V and 4 bases from J; junction bases left unmatched: 10. CDR3 in DNA: TGTGCCAGTAGTAATCCAGCGGGAGGGTCCTTTTACGAGCAGTACTTC. Amino acid sequence: CASSNPAGGSFYEQYF.

The chain couples TRBV7-3 to TRBJ1-1, with 10 bases matching TRBD1. The CDR3 totals 19 residues. Germline V gives CDR1 SGHTA, CDR2 FQGTGA. Trimming cost V 2 bases and J 0 bases; bases outside gene matches: 12. CDR3 protein: CASSLRAIIGQGVNTEAFF. CDR3 DNA: TGTGCCAGCAGCTTACGAGCAATTATAGGACAGGGGGTGAACACTGAAGCTTTCTTT.

The CDR3 reads CASLPPDRVDGYTF. CDR3 nucleotide sequence: TGTGCCAGCCTCCCCCCGGACAGGGTCGATGGCTACACCTTC. The chain employs TRBV28 and TRBJ1-2, with 8 bases identical to TRBD1. The CDR3 has 14 residues. Germline V gives CDR1 MDHEN, CDR2 SYDVKM. V was pared by 8 bases and J by 6 bases, with 11 bases of the junction left unmatched.